This is a list of T cell receptor beta chains from one sample in a study of blood T cell repertoires in COVID-19. Sequenced by immunoSEQ multiplex PCR; TCRdb stores in-frame clones only, minus some. The sample includes about 130,000 clones, 85% seen only once; the top ten take 25% to 30%. Sequencing input: peripheral blood. Receptors were obtained from a woman at least 80 years old with acute or convalescent COVID-19. CDR3s include the opening cysteine and the closing phenylalanine or tryptophan. A D gene is named only where the DNA matches it firmly. Size values are once, few and many counts, or a class for expanded clones, and some rows have none.

d_call,j_call,v_call,clone_size,cdr3_nt,cdr3_aa
TRBD1,TRBJ1-1,TRBV12-5,few,TGTGCTAGTAGGACAGGACAGGGGGCGAACACTGAAGCTTTCTTT,CASRTGQGANTEAFF
NA,TRBJ1-2,TRBV5-5,NA,TGTGCCAGCAGCTTGGGACAGCTCTATGGCTACACCTTC,CASSLGQLYGYTF
TRBD2,TRBJ2-7,TRBV5-4,NA,TGTGCCAGCAGCTCCGTAGCGGGGGGGCCTGGCGAGCAGTACTTC,CASSSVAGGPGEQYF
TRBD2,TRBJ2-4,TRBV2,once,TGTGCCAGCAGTAGACGAGCGGGGGAAAACATTCAGTACTTC,CASSRRAGENIQYF
NA,TRBJ2-2,TRBV3-1/TRBV3-2,NA,TGTGCCAGCAGCTTCCAGAATCTAGGAGGGGAGCTGTTTTTT,CASSFQNLGGELFF
TRBD1,TRBJ1-1,TRBV3-1/TRBV3-2,once,TGTGCCAGCAGCCAAGTTAACAGGGGAAACACTGAAGCTTTCTTT,CASSQVNRGNTEAFF
NA,TRBJ1-2,TRBV18,NA,TGTGCCAGCTCACCAAGGGCATTTTCGGGGTCTAACTATGGCTACACCTTC,CASSPRAFSGSNYGYTF
TRBD1,TRBJ1-4,TRBV6-5,NA,TGTGCCAGCAGGACAACCGGGACAGGGAATGAAAAACTGTTTTTT,CASRTTGTGNEKLFF
TRBD1,TRBJ2-5,TRBV7-9,NA,TGTGCCAGCACCCAGGGGGAGTTTCCGAGAATAGAGACCCAGTACTTC,CASTQGEFPRIETQYF
NA,TRBJ2-3,TRBV7-2,NA,TGTGCCAGCAGCTTTGGAGGGGTCACAGATACGCAGTATTTT,CASSFGGVTDTQYF
TRBD1,TRBJ1-3,TRBV6-5,NA,TGTGCCAGCAGTTACTCCGGCAGTGGACCAGGGGGCACCATATATTTT,CASSYSGSGPGGTIYF
TRBD2,TRBJ2-1,TRBV11-3,NA,TGTGCCAGCAGCTTAATGGGGGGGAACAATGAGCAGTTCTTC,CASSLMGGNNEQFF
TRBD1,TRBJ2-2,TRBV5-1,NA,TGCGCCAGCAGCTTGGCCGGGACAGGGGGGTCCGGGGAGCTGTTTTTT,CASSLAGTGGSGELFF
NA,TRBJ1-1,TRBV5-1,NA,TGCGCCAGCAGCTTCGGACATCGGATGAACACTGAAGCTTTCTTT,CASSFGHRMNTEAFF
NA,TRBJ1-4,TRBV18,NA,TGTGCCAGCTCACCCCCGGGAGGGCAGGGGAGAGAACTGTTTTTT,CASSPPGGQGRELFF
NA,TRBJ2-2,TRBV28,NA,TGTGCCAGCAGTGTTACGGGACTGAACACCGGGGAGCTGTTTTTT,CASSVTGLNTGELFF
NA,TRBJ2-1,TRBV12-3/TRBV12-4,NA,TGTGCCAGCAGGCGGGACAGCGAGAATGAGCAGTTCTTC,CASRRDSENEQFF
NA,TRBJ2-1,TRBV24-1,NA,TGTGCCACCAGTGATCCAGGGCCGCGGAATGAGCAGTTCTTC,CATSDPGPRNEQFF
NA,TRBJ1-3,TRBV3-1/TRBV3-2,NA,TGTGCCAGCAGCCTATCTACCCTCTCTGGAAACACCATATATTTT,CASSLSTLSGNTIYF
NA,TRBJ1-5,TRBV6-1,few,TGTGCCAGCAGTGAAATCAGGCAGCAGCCCCAGCATTTT,CASSEIRQQPQHF
NA,TRBJ1-4,TRBV29-1,once,TGCAGCGTTGCCCAGGGAGGCACTAATGAAAAACTGTTTTTT,CSVAQGGTNEKLFF
TRBD1,TRBJ1-6,TRBV28,NA,TGTGCCAGCGTTACCGGGACAGGAAATTCACCCCTCCACTTT,CASVTGTGNSPLHF
NA,TRBJ1-1,TRBV7-9,NA,TGTGCCAGCAGCTTAGTTCAGGGCCCCACTGAAGCTTTCTTT,CASSLVQGPTEAFF
NA,TRBJ1-2,TRBV4-1,NA,TGCGCCAGCAGCCAAGATATGAGAGCGGATCCCTATGGCTACACCTTC,CASSQDMRADPYGYTF
TRBD1,TRBJ1-1,TRBV2,NA,TGTGCCAGCAGGGGACAGGGAAATGAAGCTTTCTTT,CASRGQGNEAFF
NA,TRBJ1-2,TRBV5-1,NA,TGCGCCAGCAGCTTGGCTGACCGGAGGGATGGGGACTATGGCTACACCTTC,CASSLADRRDGDYGYTF
NA,TRBJ2-5,TRBV7-8,NA,TGTGCCAGCAGCTTTTTCCCCCAGGGCTTGCTTGGGACCCAGTACTTC,CASSFFPQGLLGTQYF
TRBD1,TRBJ1-1,TRBV23-1,NA,TGCGCAGGCGGGGACAGGGAAGGAGTAAGGCAAGCTTTCTTT,CAGGDREGVRQAFF
NA,TRBJ1-1,TRBV19,NA,TGTGCCAGTAGTGCCCCTGGGAGGATTGCTGAAGCTTTCTTT,CASSAPGRIAEAFF
NA,TRBJ1-2,TRBV7-6,NA,TGTGCCAGCAGCTGGTCGACAGGACAATTCTATGGCTACACCTTC,CASSWSTGQFYGYTF